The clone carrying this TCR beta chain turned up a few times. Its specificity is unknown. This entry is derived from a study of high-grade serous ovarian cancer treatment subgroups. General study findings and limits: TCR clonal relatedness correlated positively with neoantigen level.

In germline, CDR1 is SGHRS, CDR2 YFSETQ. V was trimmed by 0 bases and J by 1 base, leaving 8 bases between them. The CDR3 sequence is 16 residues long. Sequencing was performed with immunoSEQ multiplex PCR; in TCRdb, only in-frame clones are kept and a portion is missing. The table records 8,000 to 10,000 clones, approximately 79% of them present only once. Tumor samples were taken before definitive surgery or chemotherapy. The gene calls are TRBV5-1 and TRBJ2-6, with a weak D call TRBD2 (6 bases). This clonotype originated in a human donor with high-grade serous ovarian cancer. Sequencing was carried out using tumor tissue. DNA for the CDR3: TGCGCCAGCAGCTTGGGGGGGGAGTCTGGGGCCAACGTCCTGACTTTC. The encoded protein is CASSLGGESGANVLTF.